These T cell receptor beta chains were read from a single sample in a study of early T cells in non-severe SARS-CoV-2 infection. TCRdb recomputed calls from the 5' RACE reads with MiXCR, one row per CDR3 protein. The sample holds some 32,000 distinct CDR3 sequences, roughly 7.2% seen once. Input material: whole blood. These receptors were collected from an adult who was a healthcare worker with PCR-confirmed SARS-CoV-2 infection or an uninfected control (not recorded which). Both conserved end residues are part of each CDR3. The D gene is left open where the match is weak. Not every row has a clone size; where given, it reads once, few, many or a size class.

D gene: TRBD2; J gene: TRBJ2-1; clone size: few; V gene: TRBV6-2/TRBV6-3; CDR3 DNA: TGTGCCAGCTGGGGACTAGCGGGAGGGAGCTCCTACAATGAGCAGTTCTTC; CDR3 protein: CASWGLAGGSSYNEQFF
D gene: TRBD2; J gene: TRBJ2-7; clone size: many; V gene: TRBV11-2; CDR3 DNA: TGTGCCAGCAGCTCGCTACTAGCGGGCAAATATACGAGCCAGTACTTC; CDR3 protein: CASSSLLAGKYTSQYF
D gene: TRBD2; J gene: TRBJ2-7; clone size: many; V gene: TRBV10-3; CDR3 DNA: TGTGCCATCAATCCGGGACTAGACTCCGTCGAGCAGTACTTC; CDR3 protein: CAINPGLDSVEQYF
D gene: NA; J gene: TRBJ1-1; clone size: NA; V gene: TRBV7-9; CDR3 DNA: TGTGCCAGCAGCTTAGCCTTAGGGAACACTGAAGCTTTCTTT; CDR3 protein: CASSLALGNTEAFF
D gene: NA; J gene: TRBJ1-6; clone size: few; V gene: TRBV12-3/TRBV12-4; CDR3 DNA: TGTGCCAGCAGTTTAGGTCGGGTTAATTCACCCCTCCACTTT; CDR3 protein: CASSLGRVNSPLHF
D gene: TRBD1; J gene: TRBJ2-7; clone size: few; V gene: TRBV28; CDR3 DNA: TGTGCCAGCTCCACGGGACAGGGCCACGAGCAGTACTTC; CDR3 protein: CASSTGQGHEQYF
D gene: NA; J gene: TRBJ1-1; clone size: many; V gene: TRBV12-3/TRBV12-4; CDR3 DNA: TGTGCCAGCAGTTTCTGGGACCTAGGCACTGAAGCTTTCTTT; CDR3 protein: CASSFWDLGTEAFF
D gene: NA; J gene: TRBJ1-6; clone size: many; V gene: TRBV19; CDR3 DNA: TGTGCCAGTAGTATAGGTGCAGGGAAGGATTCACCCCTCCACTTT; CDR3 protein: CASSIGAGKDSPLHF
D gene: NA; J gene: TRBJ2-2; clone size: few; V gene: TRBV7-9; CDR3 DNA: TGTGCCAGCAGCCCCCCCGGGGCCCGGGGCACCGGGGAGCTGTTTTTT; CDR3 protein: CASSPPGARGTGELFF
D gene: NA; J gene: TRBJ1-2; clone size: many; V gene: TRBV28; CDR3 DNA: TGTGCCAGCAGTTTATCCGGACAGTCCCAGGGCTATGGCTACACCTTC; CDR3 protein: CASSLSGQSQGYGYTF
D gene: NA; J gene: TRBJ2-1; clone size: NA; V gene: TRBV9; CDR3 DNA: TGTGCCAGCAGCGTAGCTCCGGCTAGTCGGGATGAGCAGTTCTTC; CDR3 protein: CASSVAPASRDEQFF
D gene: NA; J gene: TRBJ2-7; clone size: many; V gene: TRBV6-2/TRBV6-3; CDR3 DNA: TGTGCCAGCAGTTACTCTCCCTACGAGCAGTACTTC; CDR3 protein: CASSYSPYEQYF
D gene: NA; J gene: TRBJ2-3; clone size: many; V gene: TRBV29-1; CDR3 DNA: TGCAGCGTTGATGGCGGAACTTCCACAGATACGCAGTATTTT; CDR3 protein: CSVDGGTSTDTQYF
D gene: TRBD1; J gene: TRBJ2-3; clone size: many; V gene: TRBV11-2; CDR3 DNA: TGTGCCAGCAGCCCCACAGGGGCGTGGGATACGCAGTATTTT; CDR3 protein: CASSPTGAWDTQYF
D gene: NA; J gene: TRBJ2-6; clone size: NA; V gene: TRBV12-3/TRBV12-4; CDR3 DNA: TGTGCCAGCAGTTTCCGTCACCCTGGGGCCAACGTCCTGACTTTC; CDR3 protein: CASSFRHPGANVLTF
D gene: NA; J gene: TRBJ2-3; clone size: NA; V gene: TRBV7-2; CDR3 DNA: TGTGCCAGCACCACGGCGGGGTGGATCTACCGCACAGATACGCAGTATTTT; CDR3 protein: CASTTAGWIYRTDTQYF
D gene: TRBD1; J gene: TRBJ2-4; clone size: many; V gene: TRBV20-1; CDR3 DNA: TGCAGTGCGCCACAGGCCCCGGGACAGACATTCAAAAACATTCAGTACTTC; CDR3 protein: CSAPQAPGQTFKNIQYF
D gene: NA; J gene: TRBJ2-7; clone size: NA; V gene: TRBV5-4; CDR3 DNA: TGTGCCAGCAGCGCAGCACAGGGTTCCTACGAGCAGTACTTC; CDR3 protein: CASSAAQGSYEQYF
D gene: NA; J gene: TRBJ2-3; clone size: few; V gene: TRBV11-2; CDR3 DNA: TGTGCCAGCAGCTACGGCGCAGGGAAGGGCGATACGCAGTATTTT; CDR3 protein: CASSYGAGKGDTQYF
D gene: NA; J gene: TRBJ1-4; clone size: medium-sized; V gene: TRBV7-9; CDR3 DNA: TGTGCCAGCAGCCCTGACGGTCCCGGCGGTGAAAAACTGTTTTTT; CDR3 protein: CASSPDGPGGEKLFF
D gene: NA; J gene: TRBJ2-2; clone size: NA; V gene: TRBV7-9; CDR3 DNA: TGTGCCAGCAGAGAGCGGATGAACACCGGGGAGCTGTTTTTT; CDR3 protein: CASRERMNTGELFF
D gene: NA; J gene: TRBJ2-2; clone size: many; V gene: TRBV7-2; CDR3 DNA: TGTGCCAGCAGCTTAGGGGGGGCAGGGCGAACCACCGGGGAGCTGTTTTTT; CDR3 protein: CASSLGGAGRTTGELFF
D gene: NA; J gene: TRBJ1-5; clone size: many; V gene: TRBV28; CDR3 DNA: TGTGCCAGCCGGACGATGGGCAATCAGCCCCAGCATTTT; CDR3 protein: CASRTMGNQPQHF
D gene: NA; J gene: TRBJ2-2; clone size: many; V gene: TRBV19; CDR3 DNA: TGTGCCAGTAGTCTCTCCGCGAACACCGGGGAGCTGTTTTTT; CDR3 protein: CASSLSANTGELFF
D gene: NA; J gene: TRBJ2-2; clone size: few; V gene: TRBV3-1; CDR3 DNA: TGTGCCAGCAGCCAGGAGGGTTCAGGGGAGCTGTTTTTT; CDR3 protein: CASSQEGSGELFF
D gene: NA; J gene: TRBJ2-1; clone size: NA; V gene: TRBV7-9; CDR3 DNA: TGTGCCAGCAGCTTAAGCGACGGACTGCAGTTCTTC; CDR3 protein: CASSLSDGLQFF
D gene: NA; J gene: TRBJ2-1; clone size: many; V gene: TRBV11-2; CDR3 DNA: TGTGCCAGCAGCTTAGATGCCTGGGGCAGGAACAATGAGCAGTTCTTC; CDR3 protein: CASSLDAWGRNNEQFF
D gene: TRBD1; J gene: TRBJ2-7; clone size: many; V gene: TRBV7-9; CDR3 DNA: TGTGCCAGCAGCTATTATCCCGGACAGGGGTATCTAATCTACGAGCAGTACTTC; CDR3 protein: CASSYYPGQGYLIYEQYF
D gene: NA; J gene: TRBJ2-1; clone size: few; V gene: TRBV4-1; CDR3 DNA: TGCGCCAGCAGCCAAGATACAGACTACAATGAGCAGTTCTTC; CDR3 protein: CASSQDTDYNEQFF
D gene: NA; J gene: TRBJ1-5; clone size: many; V gene: TRBV11-2; CDR3 DNA: TGTGCCAGCAGCTTAGGCAGGACAGAGCCCCAGCATTTT; CDR3 protein: CASSLGRTEPQHF
D gene: TRBD2; J gene: TRBJ2-5; clone size: many; V gene: TRBV20-1; CDR3 DNA: TGCAGTGCTAGAGCTTCCGGGACTAGCAGGGAGACCCAGTACTTC; CDR3 protein: CSARASGTSRETQYF
D gene: NA; J gene: TRBJ2-7; clone size: many; V gene: TRBV11-2; CDR3 DNA: TGTGCCAGCAGCTTAGGTATCTACGAGCAGTACTTC; CDR3 protein: CASSLGIYEQYF
D gene: NA; J gene: TRBJ1-2; clone size: many; V gene: TRBV27; CDR3 DNA: TGTGCCAGCAGTTTTGGGATCGGCTATGGCTACACCTTC; CDR3 protein: CASSFGIGYGYTF
D gene: TRBD2; J gene: TRBJ2-3; clone size: NA; V gene: TRBV7-2; CDR3 DNA: TGTGCCAGCAGCTCCGGACTAGCGGGGGCCCCGACGCAGTATTTT; CDR3 protein: CASSSGLAGAPTQYF
D gene: NA; J gene: TRBJ1-5; clone size: many; V gene: TRBV6-6; CDR3 DNA: TGTGCCAGCAGGGAACGGTTTCAGCCCCAGCATTTT; CDR3 protein: CASRERFQPQHF
D gene: NA; J gene: TRBJ2-1; clone size: many; V gene: TRBV5-4; CDR3 DNA: TGTGCCAGCAGCTTCGACAGGAAGCAGTTCTTC; CDR3 protein: CASSFDRKQFF
D gene: NA; J gene: TRBJ2-2; clone size: NA; V gene: TRBV19; CDR3 DNA: TGTGGGTCGGCGGGGTTAGGACCCGGGGAGCTGTTTTTT; CDR3 protein: CGSAGLGPGELFF
D gene: NA; J gene: TRBJ2-5; clone size: NA; V gene: TRBV20-1; CDR3 DNA: TGCAGTGCTAGGGGGACGGGGAGGACAGAGACCCAGTACTTC; CDR3 protein: CSARGTGRTETQYF
D gene: TRBD2; J gene: TRBJ2-3; clone size: few; V gene: TRBV27; CDR3 DNA: TGTGCCAGCAGACTAGCGGGAGGATCCGGTACGCAGTATTTT; CDR3 protein: CASRLAGGSGTQYF
D gene: TRBD1; J gene: TRBJ2-7; clone size: NA; V gene: TRBV29-1; CDR3 DNA: TGCAGCGTTGTAACAGGGGGTTCGAGTGCGCAGTACTTC; CDR3 protein: CSVVTGGSSAQYF
D gene: NA; J gene: TRBJ1-1; clone size: many; V gene: TRBV30; CDR3 DNA: TGTGCCTGGAGTCCAGGACTCATGAACACTGAAGCTTTCTTT; CDR3 protein: CAWSPGLMNTEAFF
D gene: NA; J gene: TRBJ1-6; clone size: many; V gene: TRBV30; CDR3 DNA: TGTGCCTGGGCCGACAGCGGCTGGGGTTCACCCCTCCACTTT; CDR3 protein: CAWADSGWGSPLHF
D gene: NA; J gene: TRBJ1-1; clone size: NA; V gene: TRBV5-1; CDR3 DNA: TGCGCCAGCAGCTTGAAAGGGGACACTGAAGCTTTCTTT; CDR3 protein: CASSLKGDTEAFF
D gene: TRBD1; J gene: TRBJ1-1; clone size: NA; V gene: TRBV9; CDR3 DNA: TGTGCCAGCAGCCCGACAGGGACATGGACTGAAGCTTTCTTT; CDR3 protein: CASSPTGTWTEAFF
D gene: NA; J gene: TRBJ2-5; clone size: NA; V gene: TRBV12-5; CDR3 DNA: TGTGCTAGTGGTGCGGTATTTGGAGAGACCCAGTACTTC; CDR3 protein: CASGAVFGETQYF
D gene: NA; J gene: TRBJ2-3; clone size: many; V gene: TRBV7-9; CDR3 DNA: TGTGCCAGCAGCTTCGACGTCCTTGGGGGCCCAGATACGCAGTATTTT; CDR3 protein: CASSFDVLGGPDTQYF
D gene: NA; J gene: TRBJ2-7; clone size: many; V gene: TRBV4-1; CDR3 DNA: TGCGCCAGCAGCCAAGAGGGGTCCATTCGGGAGCCGTACTTC; CDR3 protein: CASSQEGSIREPYF
D gene: NA; J gene: TRBJ2-5; clone size: many; V gene: TRBV30; CDR3 DNA: TGTGCCTGGAGTGTTCGGTCAGCGGAGACCCAGTACTTC; CDR3 protein: CAWSVRSAETQYF
D gene: TRBD1; J gene: TRBJ2-3; clone size: NA; V gene: TRBV3-1; CDR3 DNA: TGTGCCAGCACCCGAGGATCCGGGACAGGGTCGGGTACGCAGTATTTT; CDR3 protein: CASTRGSGTGSGTQYF
D gene: NA; J gene: TRBJ2-2; clone size: NA; V gene: TRBV10-3; CDR3 DNA: TGTGCCATCAGTGAGAAAAGGGGAACCGACACCGGGGAGCTGTTTTTT; CDR3 protein: CAISEKRGTDTGELFF
D gene: NA; J gene: TRBJ2-5; clone size: many; V gene: TRBV28; CDR3 DNA: TGTGCCAGCAGTTTATACGGACAGACGACCAAGACCCAGTACTTC; CDR3 protein: CASSLYGQTTKTQYF